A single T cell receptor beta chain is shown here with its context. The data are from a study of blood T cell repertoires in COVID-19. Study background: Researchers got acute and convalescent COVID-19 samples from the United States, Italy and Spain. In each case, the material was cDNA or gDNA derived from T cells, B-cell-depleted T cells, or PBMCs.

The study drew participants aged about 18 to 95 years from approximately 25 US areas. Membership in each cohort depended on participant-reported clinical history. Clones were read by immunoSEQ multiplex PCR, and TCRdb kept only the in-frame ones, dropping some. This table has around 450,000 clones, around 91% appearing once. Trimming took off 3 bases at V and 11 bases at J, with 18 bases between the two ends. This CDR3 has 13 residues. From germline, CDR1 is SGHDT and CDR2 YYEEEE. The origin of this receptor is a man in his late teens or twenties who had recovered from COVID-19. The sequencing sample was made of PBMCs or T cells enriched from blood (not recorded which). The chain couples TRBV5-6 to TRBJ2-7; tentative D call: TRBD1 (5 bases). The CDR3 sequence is CASSYGAGPWEYF. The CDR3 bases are TGTGCCAGCAGCTATGGGGCCGGGCCCTGGGAGTACTTC.